This is a list of T cell receptor beta chains from one sample in a study of blood T cell repertoires in COVID-19. Sequencing used immunoSEQ multiplex PCR; TCRdb keeps in-frame clones, though not all of them. This sample has more than 70,000 clones; less than 90% occur once, and the top ten carry 1.2%. The sample consisted of peripheral blood. These receptors were taken from a man aged 80 or over with active or convalescent COVID-19. CDR3s include the opening cysteine and the closing phenylalanine or tryptophan. The D gene is left open where the match is weak. Only part of the rows carry a size: once, few, many, or a class if the clone is expanded.

D gene: -; V gene: TRBV3-1/TRBV3-2; J gene: TRBJ1-5; clone size: -; CDR3 DNA: TGTGCCAGCAGCCGAGATCCAGGACAGACGGGGCCCCAGCATTTT; CDR3 protein: CASSRDPGQTGPQHF
D gene: TRBD1; V gene: TRBV19; J gene: TRBJ1-5; clone size: -; CDR3 DNA: TGTGCCAGTAGTGACCAGGGGGGTGGGGATCAGCCCCAGCATTTT; CDR3 protein: CASSDQGGGDQPQHF
D gene: TRBD2; V gene: TRBV29-1; J gene: TRBJ2-1; clone size: -; CDR3 DNA: TGCAGCGTTGACCCTAGCGGGAGGGCCATGGTCTTC; CDR3 protein: CSVDPSGRAMVF
D gene: -; V gene: TRBV24-1; J gene: TRBJ2-1; clone size: -; CDR3 DNA: TGTGCCACCAGTGATTTCGGGGTGGGAGTACTTGGAGGCTACAATGAGCAGTTCTTC; CDR3 protein: CATSDFGVGVLGGYNEQFF
D gene: -; V gene: TRBV18; J gene: TRBJ2-7; clone size: -; CDR3 DNA: TGTGCCAGCTCACTTAATACAGGAGAGCCATACGAGCAGTACTTC; CDR3 protein: CASSLNTGEPYEQYF
D gene: -; V gene: TRBV10-1; J gene: TRBJ2-7; clone size: -; CDR3 DNA: TGCGCCAGCAGTGAGTCAGTTGAGGGTTCCTACGAGCAGTACTTC; CDR3 protein: CASSESVEGSYEQYF
D gene: -; V gene: TRBV12-3/TRBV12-4; J gene: TRBJ1-1; clone size: -; CDR3 DNA: TGTGCCAGCAGTTTGGGGGCGCGTACTGAAGCTTTCTTT; CDR3 protein: CASSLGARTEAFF
D gene: TRBD1; V gene: TRBV2; J gene: TRBJ1-1; clone size: -; CDR3 DNA: TGTGCCACAACTAAGGGGGCGGGCACTGAAGCTTTCTTT; CDR3 protein: CATTKGAGTEAFF
D gene: TRBD1; V gene: TRBV24-1; J gene: TRBJ2-4; clone size: -; CDR3 DNA: TGTGCCACCTCTCTCTGGGACAGGGGGTGGGTATACATTCAGTACTTC; CDR3 protein: CATSLWDRGWVYIQYF
D gene: TRBD1; V gene: TRBV5-5; J gene: TRBJ2-5; clone size: -; CDR3 DNA: TGTGCCAGCAGTCAACAGGGGGGAGAGACCCAGTACTTC; CDR3 protein: CASSQQGGETQYF
D gene: TRBD2; V gene: TRBV12-5; J gene: TRBJ2-7; clone size: -; CDR3 DNA: TGTGCTAGTGGTTTATTAGCGGGAGGGCCGGGCGAGCAGTACTTC; CDR3 protein: CASGLLAGGPGEQYF
D gene: -; V gene: TRBV7-8; J gene: TRBJ2-1; clone size: -; CDR3 DNA: TGTGCCAGCAGCTTATATGGGGGGAAGCAGTTCTTC; CDR3 protein: CASSLYGGKQFF
D gene: TRBD1; V gene: TRBV9; J gene: TRBJ1-5; clone size: -; CDR3 DNA: TGTGCCAGCAGCGCCGGACAGGGTGGAGCCAATCAGCCCCAGCATTTT; CDR3 protein: CASSAGQGGANQPQHF
D gene: -; V gene: TRBV7-9; J gene: TRBJ2-2; clone size: -; CDR3 DNA: TGTGCCAGCAGCTTATCAGGGGCGGTCACCGGGGAGCTGTTTTTT; CDR3 protein: CASSLSGAVTGELFF
D gene: TRBD1; V gene: TRBV28; J gene: TRBJ1-1; clone size: -; CDR3 DNA: TGTGCCAGCAATACAGGGGCAATGAACACTGAAGCTTTCTTT; CDR3 protein: CASNTGAMNTEAFF
D gene: -; V gene: TRBV28; J gene: TRBJ1-1; clone size: -; CDR3 DNA: TGTGCCAGCACCACCATGGTGGGGGAGGGAGCTTTCTTT; CDR3 protein: CASTTMVGEGAFF
D gene: TRBD2; V gene: TRBV9; J gene: TRBJ2-1; clone size: -; CDR3 DNA: TGTGCCAGCAGCGTAGATGGGAATAGCGGGACATACAATGAGCAGTTCTTC; CDR3 protein: CASSVDGNSGTYNEQFF
D gene: TRBD1; V gene: TRBV27; J gene: TRBJ1-2; clone size: -; CDR3 DNA: TGTGCCAGCAGTCCGACAGGGTATCTCTATGGCTACACCTTC; CDR3 protein: CASSPTGYLYGYTF
D gene: -; V gene: TRBV4-3; J gene: TRBJ1-2; clone size: many; CDR3 DNA: TGCGCCAGCAGCCAAGATGGGCCAGGAAGAGGCTACACCTTC; CDR3 protein: CASSQDGPGRGYTF
D gene: TRBD2; V gene: TRBV5-4; J gene: TRBJ2-7; clone size: -; CDR3 DNA: TGTGCCAGCAGCTTAGTTCCAGGGAGGGTCGAGCAGTACTTC; CDR3 protein: CASSLVPGRVEQYF
D gene: -; V gene: TRBV2; J gene: TRBJ2-2; clone size: -; CDR3 DNA: TGTGCCAGCAGTGTCGGTCAAACGAGAGGGGAGCTGTTTTTT; CDR3 protein: CASSVGQTRGELFF
D gene: -; V gene: TRBV9; J gene: TRBJ2-1; clone size: -; CDR3 DNA: TGTGCCAGCAGCGTAGCTTCCCAGACCTACAATGAGCAGTTCTTC; CDR3 protein: CASSVASQTYNEQFF
D gene: TRBD2; V gene: TRBV5-4; J gene: TRBJ2-1; clone size: -; CDR3 DNA: TGTGCCAGCAGCTTAGGGCTATATAAGACTAGCGGAGGTGGCAATGAGCAGTTCTTC; CDR3 protein: CASSLGLYKTSGGGNEQFF
D gene: TRBD1; V gene: TRBV28; J gene: TRBJ1-4; clone size: -; CDR3 DNA: TGTGCCAGCAGCCTAGGGGGCACTAATGAAAAACTGTTTTTT; CDR3 protein: CASSLGGTNEKLFF
D gene: TRBD1; V gene: TRBV2; J gene: TRBJ2-5; clone size: -; CDR3 DNA: TGTGCCAGCAGTGAATCGAGGACAGGGCGGGAGACCCAGTACTTC; CDR3 protein: CASSESRTGRETQYF
D gene: TRBD1; V gene: TRBV7-9; J gene: TRBJ1-1; clone size: -; CDR3 DNA: TGTGCCAGCAGACCAGACGCAGGGGGGCCGAACACTGAAGCTTTCTTT; CDR3 protein: CASRPDAGGPNTEAFF
D gene: TRBD2; V gene: TRBV3-1/TRBV3-2; J gene: TRBJ2-2; clone size: -; CDR3 DNA: TGTGCCAGCAGCCCCGGCAATCTAGCGGGAGTTTCCGGGGAGCTGTTTTTT; CDR3 protein: CASSPGNLAGVSGELFF
D gene: TRBD2; V gene: TRBV5-6; J gene: TRBJ2-7; clone size: -; CDR3 DNA: TGTGCCAGCAGCTTGGTGGTTAGCGGGATGAACGAGCAGTACTTC; CDR3 protein: CASSLVVSGMNEQYF
D gene: TRBD1; V gene: TRBV7-9; J gene: TRBJ1-5; clone size: -; CDR3 DNA: TGTGCCAGCGCGACAGGGGCCCAGCCCCAGCATTTT; CDR3 protein: CASATGAQPQHF
D gene: -; V gene: TRBV24-1; J gene: TRBJ2-7; clone size: -; CDR3 DNA: TGTGCCACCAGTGAGGGACGCGGGATCAACTACGAGCAGTACTTC; CDR3 protein: CATSEGRGINYEQYF
D gene: -; V gene: TRBV5-6; J gene: TRBJ2-7; clone size: -; CDR3 DNA: TGTGCCAGCAGCTTGCACGGAGCCGTCGAGCAGTACTTC; CDR3 protein: CASSLHGAVEQYF
D gene: TRBD1; V gene: TRBV19; J gene: TRBJ2-1; clone size: -; CDR3 DNA: TGTGCCAGTAGTGAAGGGGGCTTCTACAATGAGCAGTTCTTC; CDR3 protein: CASSEGGFYNEQFF
D gene: -; V gene: TRBV11-2; J gene: TRBJ2-7; clone size: -; CDR3 DNA: TGTGCCAGCAGCAACTATCAGGGGTCCCCCTACGAGCAGTACTTC; CDR3 protein: CASSNYQGSPYEQYF
D gene: TRBD2; V gene: TRBV5-1; J gene: TRBJ2-3; clone size: -; CDR3 DNA: TGCGCCAGCAGCTTGGCCCCGACTAGCGGCACAGATACGCAGTATTTT; CDR3 protein: CASSLAPTSGTDTQYF
D gene: -; V gene: TRBV18; J gene: TRBJ1-3; clone size: -; CDR3 DNA: TGTGCCAGCTCACCATATTGGACAGAGTATGGAAACACCATATATTTT; CDR3 protein: CASSPYWTEYGNTIYF
D gene: TRBD1; V gene: TRBV7-9; J gene: TRBJ1-3; clone size: -; CDR3 DNA: TGTGCCAGCAGTTCCACAGGGGGCTCTGGAAACACCATATATTTT; CDR3 protein: CASSSTGGSGNTIYF
D gene: -; V gene: TRBV6-6; J gene: TRBJ1-5; clone size: -; CDR3 DNA: TGTGCCAGCGGAGGGAATAGCAATCAGCCCCAGCATTTT; CDR3 protein: CASGGNSNQPQHF
D gene: -; V gene: TRBV4-3; J gene: TRBJ2-7; clone size: -; CDR3 DNA: TGCGCCAGCAGCCAAGAAATCCCGCTGGTGACTCAACGACTGGAGCAGTACTTC; CDR3 protein: CASSQEIPLVTQRLEQYF